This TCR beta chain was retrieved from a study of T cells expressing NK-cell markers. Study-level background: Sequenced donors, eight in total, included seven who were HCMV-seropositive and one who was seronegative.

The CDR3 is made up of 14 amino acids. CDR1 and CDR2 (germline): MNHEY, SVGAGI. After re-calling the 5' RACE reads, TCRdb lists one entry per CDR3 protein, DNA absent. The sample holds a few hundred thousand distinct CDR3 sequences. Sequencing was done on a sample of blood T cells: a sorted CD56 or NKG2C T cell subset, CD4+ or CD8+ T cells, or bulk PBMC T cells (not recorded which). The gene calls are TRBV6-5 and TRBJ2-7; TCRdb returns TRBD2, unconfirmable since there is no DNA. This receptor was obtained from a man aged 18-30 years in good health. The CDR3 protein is CASSPAGGSYEQYF.